This TCR beta chain appears in the sequencing data of a study of vaccination effects on CD4 cells after COVID-19. Across the whole study: Each participant was given two doses of one vaccine (BNT162b2 or mRNA-1273). Findings of the study overall: Cross-reaction with common cold coronaviruses was seen in only 1 of 255 vaccine-induced clones from healthy vaccinees.

Sequencing was preceded by expansion of antigen-specific CD4+ T cells with viral peptide pools in the ViraFEST assay. Culture lasted about 11 days before CD4+ T cell isolation. The study found no prior SARS-CoV-2 infection in the vaccine recipients, who tested negative for nucleocapsid antibodies. Each culture well received about 2 million PBMC. These cells were then cultured in IMDM with roughly 9 IU/ml IL-2 and 10 ug/ml peptides. Cultures had half their medium replaced with IL-2 medium on days 3 and 7. Repertoires were generated with immunoSEQ multiplex PCR, while TCRdb's copy carries only in-frame clones and drops some. Of 68,000 or so clones in the sample, roughly 80% are singletons; the top ten hold approximately 12%. Details on this clone: Its antigen remains unknown.

V was cut by 1 base and J by 4 bases, with 13 bases left in between. Per the germline V gene, CDR1 is SGHVS and CDR2 is FQNEAQ. This CDR3 contains 15 residues. The receptor was isolated from a human donor who received a COVID-19 vaccine. Specimen: CD4+ T cells from PBMCs cultured with SARS-CoV-2 spike peptides, collected before COVID-19 vaccination. The chain employs TRBV7-8 and TRBJ1-2, with TRBD1 as a possible D gene (6 bases). CDR3 sequence: CASSLVPQGTYGYTF. CDR3 nucleotides: TGTGCCAGCAGCTTAGTCCCCCAGGGGACCTATGGCTACACCTTC.